What follows are 19 T cell receptor beta chains derived from one specimen sequenced in a study of blood T cell repertoires in COVID-19. Here immunoSEQ multiplex PCR was the method, and the copy in TCRdb shows in-frame clones only, minus some. The sample has under 100,000 clones, approximately 92% seen once. Sequences were obtained from peripheral blood. The receptor source for this set is a woman between 55 and 75 years old with active COVID-19.

The CDR3 nucleotides read TGTGCCAGCAGCCGGGACAGGGGAAGCTCCTACGAGCAGTACTTC. Its protein is CASSRDRGSSYEQYF. The chain combines TRBV2 with TRBJ2-7; 10 bases agree with TRBD1. The CDR3 is 15 amino acids. Germline CDR1 is SNHLY and CDR2 is FYNNEI. V lost 6 bases to trimming and J lost 0 bases; unmatched junction nucleotides: 5.

This clone was picked up one time. The genes are TRBV6-1 and TRBJ2-1; 7 positions agree with TRBD2. V lost 0 bases, J lost 6 bases, and 5 bases stayed unmatched. Germline V gene sequence: CDR1 MNHNS, CDR2 SASEGT. CDR3 size: 15 residues. CDR3 bases: TGTGCCAGCAGTGAAGCGCAACGGGAGGTCAATGAGCAGTTCTTC. Protein product: CASSEAQREVNEQFF.

The J gene is TRBJ1-1, the V gene TRBV19; maybe TRBD1 (5 bases). V lost 2 bases, J lost 4 bases, and 11 bases lay in between. CDR1 is LNHDA, CDR2 SQIVND, per germline (reference sequence). This CDR3 comprises 14 residues. The CDR3 protein is CASSIRQGSTEAFF. CDR3 sequence (DNA): TGTGCCAGTAGTATAAGGCAGGGAAGCACTGAAGCTTTCTTT. The whole variable domain, filled in from reference TRBV19 and TRBJ1-1, reads DGGITQSPKYLFRKEGQNVTLSCEQNLNHDAMYWYRQDPGQGLRLIYYSQIVNDFQKGDIAEGYSVSREKKESFPLTVTSAQKNPTAFYLCASSIRQGSTEAFFGQGTRLTVV.

The V and J genes are TRBV12-5 and TRBJ2-2; a possible D gene is TRBD1 (6 bases). Per the germline V gene, CDR1 is LGHNT and CDR2 is FRNRAP. Trimming removed 6 bases from V and 7 bases from J, with 12 bases in between. The CDR3 consists of 13 residues. This chain's CDR3 is CASGLGANGELFF. The CDR3 DNA follows: TGTGCTAGTGGCCTGGGGGCAAACGGGGAGCTGTTTTTT.

The V and J genes are TRBV14 and TRBJ2-7, with TRBD2 as a possible D gene (6 bases). In germline, CDR1 is SGHDN, CDR2 FVKESK. V dropped 3 bases and J dropped 3 bases, with 12 bases sitting between them. The CDR3 extends over 14 amino acids. The CDR3 DNA follows: TGTGCCAGCAGCCAGTCTTGGCGGGACTACGAGCAGTACTTC. Amino acids: CASSQSWRDYEQYF.

The chain carries TRBV9 and TRBJ2-5, with a possible D match to TRBD1 (6 bases). The CDR3 spans 15 residues. Trimming took 0 bases from V and 2 from J, leaving 11 bases between them. Germline V gene sequence: CDR1 SGDLS, CDR2 YYNGEE. CDR3 in amino acids: CASSVGVGAQETQYF. The CDR3 nucleotides are TGTGCCAGCAGCGTAGGGGTGGGGGCACAAGAGACCCAGTACTTC.

V is TRBV19 and J is TRBJ1-6; D is ambiguous. Germline-derived CDR1 and CDR2 are LNHDA and SQIVND (reference sequence). Trimming cost V 3 bases and J 10 bases, with 13 bases left between them. This CDR3 spans 14 amino acids. CDR3 sequence (DNA): TGTGCCAGTAGTATGTCCAGAGAGGTATCACCCCTCCACTTT. Protein product: CASSMSREVSPLHF.

The chain couples TRBV2 to TRBJ2-1; 8 nucleotides match TRBD2. CDR1 and CDR2 from the germline V gene are SNHLY and FYNNEI. The CDR3 has 15 residues. The ends lost 2 bases at V and 8 bases at J; junction bases unmatched: 8. Written as DNA, the CDR3 is TGTGCCAGCAGTGAAAATCCCCTAGCGGGCGATGAGCAGTTCTTC. Translating it yields CASSENPLAGDEQFF.

This chain uses TRBV24-1 with TRBJ2-3; D is uncertain. The CDR3 spans 15 residues. The V end lost 3 bases, the J end lost 4 bases, and 13 bases lay between the germline ends. Germline CDR1 KGHDR, CDR2 SFDVKD. The CDR3 nucleotides read TGTGCCACCAGTGATCCCTCCAGAGCGTCAGATACGCAGTATTTT. It translates to CATSDPSRASDTQYF.

The table lists this clone with a few counts. V gene TRBV6-5 combines with J gene TRBJ1-4; possibly TRBD1 for D (5 bases). V was pared by 5 bases and J by 8 bases, with 12 bases between. The germline CDR1 and CDR2 sequences are MNHEY and SVGAGI. This CDR3 contains 13 residues. CDR3: CASSPGLREKLFF. CDR3 sequence (DNA): TGTGCCAGCAGTCCAGGGTTACGGGAAAAACTGTTTTTT.

The chain is built from TRBV7-2 and TRBJ2-7; tentative D call: TRBD2 (7 bases). Trimming left V 1 base short and J 1 base short, with 11 bases between. Germline CDR1 and CDR2: SGHTA and FQGNSA. CDR3 length: 15 amino acids. The CDR3 DNA reads as TGTGCCAGCAGCTTAGGAGGGGGGGGATCCTACGAGCAGTACTTC. This gives the protein CASSLGGGGSYEQYF.

The chain links TRBV6-5 to TRBJ1-6, with D possibly being TRBD1 (6 bases). V gave up 6 bases and J gave up 5 bases, with 14 bases separating them. Germline CDR1 and CDR2: MNHEY and SVGAGI. This CDR3 is 15 amino acids long. DNA of the CDR3: TGTGCCAGCAGGCAGCAGGGGAGGGATAATTCACCCCTCCACTTT. This codes for CASRQQGRDNSPLHF.

V and J are TRBV3-1 (or the pseudogene TRBV3-2) and TRBJ2-7; 8 nucleotides agree with TRBD2. Germline CDR1 is LGHDT and CDR2 is YNNKEL (reference sequence). The CDR3 runs 14 residues. With V trimmed by 6 bases and J by 3 bases, 7 bases remained unmatched. The CDR3 loop reads CASRSSGSLYEQYF. Written as DNA, the CDR3 is TGTGCCAGCAGGTCCAGCGGGAGTCTCTACGAGCAGTACTTC.

This clone was counted a single time. CDR3 bases: TGTGCCAGCAGCATCGGGGACAGGGCAGGCAATGAGCAGTTCTTC. It specifies CASSIGDRAGNEQFF. The rearrangement joins TRBV9 to TRBJ2-1; the match to TRBD1 covers 9 bases. Unmatched junction bases numbered 8, after V lost 4 bases and J lost 6 bases. Looked up from germline, CDR1 is SGDLS and CDR2 is YYNGEE. The CDR3 length is 15 residues. The whole variable domain, remainder taken from reference TRBV9 and TRBJ2-1, is DSGVTQTPKHLITATGQRVTLRCSPRSGDLSVYWYQQSLDQGLQFLIQYYNGEERAKGNILERFSAQQFPDLHSELNLSSLELGDSALYFCASSIGDRAGNEQFFGPGTRLTVL.

The CDR3 DNA reads TGCGCCAGCAGGCGGACAGGGGAGGGCGAGACCCAGTACTTC. It translates to CASRRTGEGETQYF. The chain combines TRBV5-1 with TRBJ2-5; 9 nucleotides align to TRBD1. V shed 5 bases, J shed 5 bases, and the junction held 7 bases outside the gene matches. This CDR3 spans 14 amino acids. Per germline, CDR1 SGHRS and CDR2 YFSETQ.

In nucleotides, the CDR3 is TGCAGTGCTAGTCCGGGGGAAGGCACTGAAGCTTTCTTT. Translated, it gives CSASPGEGTEAFF. J is TRBJ1-1 and V is TRBV20-1; tentative D call: TRBD1 (5 bases). This CDR3 is built from 13 residues. From germline, CDR1 is DFQATT and CDR2 SNEGSKA (reference sequence). Between the trimmed V and J ends, which lost 3 bases and 4 bases, there was a span of 12 bases.

This sequence joins TRBV30 and TRBJ1-5; TRBD1 agrees at 8 bases. The junction had 6 bases not matched to a gene; V was cut back by 1 base and J by 7 bases. CDR1 GTSNPN and CDR2 SVGIG come from the germline V gene (reference sequence). The CDR3 is 14 residues long. The CDR3 region has the DNA TGTGCCTGGAGTGACGGACAGGGTTACCAGCCCCAGCATTTT. Its translation is CAWSDGQGYQPQHF.

This clone was observed once. This chain joins TRBV18 and TRBJ2-7, with TRBD2 matching over 8 bases. V shed 4 bases and J 0 bases; nucleotides not matched to a gene: 8. This CDR3 contains 16 residues. CDR1 KGHSH and CDR2 LQKENI come from the germline V gene. CDR3 residues: CASSLFSGASSYEQYF. The CDR3 nucleotides read TGTGCCAGCTCACTCTTTAGCGGGGCGAGCTCCTACGAGCAGTACTTC.

The chain carries TRBV5-5 and TRBJ2-7; 11 bases map to TRBD1. Germline CDR1 and CDR2: SGHKS and YYEKEE (reference sequence). The V gene end was trimmed by 4 bases and the J gene end by 4 bases; junction bases not matched to a gene: 7. This CDR3 contains 15 residues. As DNA, the CDR3 is TGTGCCAGCAGCGCGCTCCGGGACAGGGGGTACGAGCAGTACTTC. Residues: CASSALRDRGYEQYF.